Sequencing of this TCR beta chain was carried out in a study of blood T cell repertoires in COVID-19. The method was immunoSEQ multiplex PCR; TCRdb's version includes in-frame clones alone and lacks a portion of them. The sample holds roughly 210,000 clones; roughly 84% are singletons and the top ten take about 11%. Trimming removed 1 base at V and 2 bases at J, with 8 bases between. The CDR3 spans 14 residues. Per germline, CDR1 SGHTA and CDR2 FQGNSA. Seattle patient enrollment occurred during active infection, with longitudinal follow-up thereafter. The chain couples TRBV7-2 to TRBJ1-2; no clear D gene. This TCR derives from a woman of 80 years or more with COVID-19, enrolled during active disease. Sequencing was carried out using peripheral blood. The CDR3 region is CASSLGGQNYGYTF. The CDR3 nucleotides are TGTGCCAGCAGCTTAGGTGGTCAGAACTATGGCTACACCTTC.